Listed below are T cell receptor beta chains from one sample, sequenced in a study of cytomegalovirus exposure and HLA in healthy donors. Using immunoSEQ multiplex PCR, the repertoire was profiled, and TCRdb retains in-frame clones only, with some absent. The sample includes about 110,000 clones, roughly nine tenths of them seen just once. Specimen: PBMCs. All receptors come from a woman under 30 in good health and CMV-seropositive. CDR3s include the opening cysteine and the closing phenylalanine or tryptophan. Each record gives: V gene, J gene, CDR3 protein.

>TRBV27|TRBJ1-1
CASSLPAREGSDTEAFF
>TRBV27|TRBJ2-7
CASSFSQALEQYF
>TRBV6-1|TRBJ2-3
CASSESSGGATGTDTQYF
>TRBV6-1|TRBJ1-3
CASSVLLLSGNTIYF
>TRBV5-6|TRBJ2-2
CASSLGSTGAGELFF
>TRBV28|TRBJ2-1
CASSLLEDGIYNEQFF
>TRBV27|TRBJ2-2
CASSLGGAGELFF
>TRBV19|TRBJ1-4
CASSRTGGGEKLFF
>TRBV15|TRBJ1-5
CATSRGQTNQPQHF
>TRBV7-2|TRBJ1-5
CASTPWGQGVSGDQPQHF
>TRBV2|TRBJ1-1
CASSGGGLGTEAFF
>TRBV27|TRBJ1-2
CASSFYRDRGLYGYTF
>TRBV10-2|TRBJ1-5
CASGGSQGYSNQPQHF
>TRBV6-6|TRBJ2-1
CASSSPGQGLDEQFF
>TRBV29-1|TRBJ1-2
CSAGTEGGYTF
>TRBV4-1|TRBJ1-3
CASSQADRGKGNTIYF
>TRBV18|TRBJ1-5
CASSRDRANQPQHF
>TRBV7-9|TRBJ2-1
CASSRGAGGYNEQFF
>TRBV19|TRBJ1-1
CASSADRGLGSFF
>TRBV7-8|TRBJ1-2
CASSLGTDGYTF